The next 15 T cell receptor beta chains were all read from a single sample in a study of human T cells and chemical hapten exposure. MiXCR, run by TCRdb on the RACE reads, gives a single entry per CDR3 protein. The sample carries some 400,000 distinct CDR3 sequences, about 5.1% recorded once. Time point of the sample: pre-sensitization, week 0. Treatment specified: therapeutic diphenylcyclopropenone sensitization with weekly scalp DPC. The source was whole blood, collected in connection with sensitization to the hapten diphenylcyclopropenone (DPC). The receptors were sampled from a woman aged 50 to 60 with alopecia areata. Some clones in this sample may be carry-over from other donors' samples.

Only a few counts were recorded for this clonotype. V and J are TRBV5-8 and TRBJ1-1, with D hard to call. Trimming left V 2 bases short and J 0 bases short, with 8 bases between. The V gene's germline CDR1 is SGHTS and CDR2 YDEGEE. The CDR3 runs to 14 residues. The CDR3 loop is CASSFLVLNTEAFF. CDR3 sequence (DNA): TGTGCCAGCAGCTTTCTAGTATTGAACACTGAAGCTTTCTTT.

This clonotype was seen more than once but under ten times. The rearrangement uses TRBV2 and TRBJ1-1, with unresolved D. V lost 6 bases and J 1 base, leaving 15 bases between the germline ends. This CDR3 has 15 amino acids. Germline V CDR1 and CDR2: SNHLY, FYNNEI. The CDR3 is CASSPPPDPNTEAFF. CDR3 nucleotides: TGTGCCAGCAGCCCTCCCCCGGATCCGAACACTGAAGCTTTCTTT.

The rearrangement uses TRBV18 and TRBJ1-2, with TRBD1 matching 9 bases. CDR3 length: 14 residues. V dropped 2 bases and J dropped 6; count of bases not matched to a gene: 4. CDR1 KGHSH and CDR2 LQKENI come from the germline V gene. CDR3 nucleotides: TGTGCCAGCTCACCAGGGACAGGGACTCATGGCTACACCTTC. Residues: CASSPGTGTHGYTF.

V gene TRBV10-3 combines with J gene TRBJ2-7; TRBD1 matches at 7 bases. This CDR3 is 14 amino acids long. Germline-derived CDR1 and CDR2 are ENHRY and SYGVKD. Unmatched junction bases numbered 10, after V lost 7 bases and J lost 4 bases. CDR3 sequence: CAINNRGSDYEQYF. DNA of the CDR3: TGTGCCATCAACAACAGGGGCAGCGATTACGAGCAGTACTTC.

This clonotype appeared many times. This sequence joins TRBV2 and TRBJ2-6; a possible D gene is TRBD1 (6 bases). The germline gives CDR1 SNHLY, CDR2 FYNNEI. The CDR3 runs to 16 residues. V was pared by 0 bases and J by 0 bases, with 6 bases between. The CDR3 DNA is TGTGCCAGCAGTGAAGCGGACAGCTCTGGGGCCAACGTCCTGACTTTC. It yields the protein CASSEADSSGANVLTF.

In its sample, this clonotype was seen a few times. CDR3 in amino acids: CAGTSGGDEQYF. The DNA of the CDR3 is TGTGCGGGGACTAGCGGGGGCGACGAGCAGTACTTC. This chain joins TRBV7-9 and TRBJ2-7; the match to TRBD2 covers 14 bases. The CDR3 runs to 12 residues. Germline CDR1 is SEHNR and CDR2 is FQNEAQ (reference sequence).

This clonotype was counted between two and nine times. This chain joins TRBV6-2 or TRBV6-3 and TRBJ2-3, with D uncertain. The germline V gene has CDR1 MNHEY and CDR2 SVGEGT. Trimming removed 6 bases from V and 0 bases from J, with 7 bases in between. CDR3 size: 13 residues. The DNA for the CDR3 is TGTGCCAGCAGCCCTATTAGCACAGATACGCAGTATTTT. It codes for CASSPISTDTQYF.

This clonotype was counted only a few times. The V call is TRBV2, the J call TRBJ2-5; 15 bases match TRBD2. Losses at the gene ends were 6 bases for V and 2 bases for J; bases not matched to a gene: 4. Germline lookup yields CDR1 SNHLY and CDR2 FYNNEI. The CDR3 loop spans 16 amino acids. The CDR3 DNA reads TGTGCCAGCAGCAACGGACTAGCGGGGGGGCAAGAGACCCAGTACTTC. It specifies CASSNGLAGGQETQYF.

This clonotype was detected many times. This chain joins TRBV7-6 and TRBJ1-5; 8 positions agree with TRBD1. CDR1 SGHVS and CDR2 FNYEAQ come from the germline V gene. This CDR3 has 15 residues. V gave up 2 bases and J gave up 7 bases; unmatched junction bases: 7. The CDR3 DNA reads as TGTGCCAGCAGCTTAAGTCCGACAGGGGTGCAGCCCCAGCATTTT. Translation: CASSLSPTGVQPQHF.

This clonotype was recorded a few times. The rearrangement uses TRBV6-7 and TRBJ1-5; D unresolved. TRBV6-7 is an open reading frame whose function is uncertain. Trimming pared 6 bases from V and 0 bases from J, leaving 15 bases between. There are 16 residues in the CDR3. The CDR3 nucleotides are TGTGCCAGCAGCTTTCCTCCGGTCGATAGCAATCAGCCCCAGCATTTT. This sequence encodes CASSFPPVDSNQPQHF.

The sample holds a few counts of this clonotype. CDR3 nucleotides: TGTGCCAGCAGCTTAGGAGGGACCGCCACATACATGAACACTGAAGCTTTCTTT. It is translated as CASSLGGTATYMNTEAFF. The chain carries TRBV7-9 and TRBJ1-1; D might be TRBD1 (5 bases). This CDR3 has 18 residues. Trimming cost V 1 base and J 0 bases, with 18 bases left between them. CDR1 SEHNR and CDR2 FQNEAQ come from the germline V gene (reference sequence).

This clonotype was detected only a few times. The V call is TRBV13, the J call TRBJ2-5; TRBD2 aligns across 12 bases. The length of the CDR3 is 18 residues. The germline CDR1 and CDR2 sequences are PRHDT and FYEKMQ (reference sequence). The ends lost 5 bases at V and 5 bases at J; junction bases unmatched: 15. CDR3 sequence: CASSGLASGRALGETQYF. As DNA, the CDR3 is TGTGCCAGCAGCGGACTCGCTAGCGGGAGGGCACTAGGGGAGACCCAGTACTTC.

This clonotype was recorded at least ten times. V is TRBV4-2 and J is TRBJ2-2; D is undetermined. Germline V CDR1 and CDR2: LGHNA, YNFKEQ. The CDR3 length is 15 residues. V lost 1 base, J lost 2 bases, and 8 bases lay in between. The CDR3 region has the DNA TGTGCCAGCAGCCAAGTTTCGGCCAACACCGGGGAGCTGTTTTTT. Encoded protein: CASSQVSANTGELFF.

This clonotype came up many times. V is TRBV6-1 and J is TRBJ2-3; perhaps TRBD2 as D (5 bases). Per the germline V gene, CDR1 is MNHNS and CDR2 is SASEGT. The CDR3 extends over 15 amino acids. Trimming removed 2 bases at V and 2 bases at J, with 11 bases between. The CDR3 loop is CASSEISGYTDTQYF. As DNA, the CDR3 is TGTGCCAGCAGTGAAATCAGCGGTTACACAGATACGCAGTATTTT.

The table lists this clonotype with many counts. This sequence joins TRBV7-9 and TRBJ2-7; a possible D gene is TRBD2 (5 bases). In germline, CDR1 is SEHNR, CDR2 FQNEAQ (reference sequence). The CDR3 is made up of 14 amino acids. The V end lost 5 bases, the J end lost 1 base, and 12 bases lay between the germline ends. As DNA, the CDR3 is TGTGCCAGCAGCGCACCCACTAGGTCCTACGAGCAGTACTTC. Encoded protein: CASSAPTRSYEQYF.